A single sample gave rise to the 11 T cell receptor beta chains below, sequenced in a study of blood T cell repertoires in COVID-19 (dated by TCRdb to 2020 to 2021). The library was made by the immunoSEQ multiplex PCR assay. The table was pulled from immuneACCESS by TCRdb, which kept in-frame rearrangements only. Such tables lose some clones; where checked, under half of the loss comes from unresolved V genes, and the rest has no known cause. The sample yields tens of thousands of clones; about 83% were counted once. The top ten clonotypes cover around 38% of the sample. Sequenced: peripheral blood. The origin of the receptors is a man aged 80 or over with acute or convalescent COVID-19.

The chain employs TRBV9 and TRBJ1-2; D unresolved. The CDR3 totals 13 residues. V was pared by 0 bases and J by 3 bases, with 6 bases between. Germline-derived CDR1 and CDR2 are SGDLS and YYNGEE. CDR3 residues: CASSVGQDYGYTF. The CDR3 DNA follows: TGTGCCAGCAGCGTAGGGCAGGACTATGGCTACACCTTC. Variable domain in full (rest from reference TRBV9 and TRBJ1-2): DSGVTQTPKHLITATGQRVTLRCSPRSGDLSVYWYQQSLDQGLQFLIQYYNGEERAKGNILERFSAQQFPDLHSELNLSSLELGDSALYFCASSVGQDYGYTFGSGTRLTVV.

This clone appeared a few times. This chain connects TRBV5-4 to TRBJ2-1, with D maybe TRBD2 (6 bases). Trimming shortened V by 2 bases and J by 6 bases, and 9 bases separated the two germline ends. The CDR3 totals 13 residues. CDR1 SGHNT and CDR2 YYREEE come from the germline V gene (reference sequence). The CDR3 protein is CASSFMEGNEQFF. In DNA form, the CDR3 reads TGTGCCAGCAGCTTTATGGAGGGCAATGAGCAGTTCTTC.

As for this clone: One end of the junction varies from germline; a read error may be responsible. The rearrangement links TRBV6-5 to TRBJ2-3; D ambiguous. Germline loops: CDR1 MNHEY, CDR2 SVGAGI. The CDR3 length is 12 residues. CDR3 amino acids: CASSDSVDTQYF. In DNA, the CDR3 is TGTGCCAGCAGTGACTCCGTAGATACGCAGTATTTT.

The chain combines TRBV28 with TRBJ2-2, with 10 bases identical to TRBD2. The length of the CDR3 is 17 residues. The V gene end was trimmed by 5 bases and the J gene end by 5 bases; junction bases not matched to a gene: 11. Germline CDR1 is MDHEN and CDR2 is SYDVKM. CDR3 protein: CASSLRRIAGGTGELFF. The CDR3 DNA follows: TGTGCCAGCAGTCTCCGGAGGATAGCGGGGGGTACCGGGGAGCTGTTTTTT.

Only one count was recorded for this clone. CDR3 nucleotide sequence: TGTGCCAGCAGTTCAGGGCCTCAGCCCCAGCATTTT. As protein: CASSSGPQPQHF. The chain recombines TRBV28 with TRBJ1-5; D possibly corresponds to TRBD1 (5 bases). V dropped 4 bases and J dropped 6 bases, with 7 bases sitting between them. This CDR3 contains 12 residues. Germline V gene lookup returns CDR1 MDHEN and CDR2 SYDVKM.

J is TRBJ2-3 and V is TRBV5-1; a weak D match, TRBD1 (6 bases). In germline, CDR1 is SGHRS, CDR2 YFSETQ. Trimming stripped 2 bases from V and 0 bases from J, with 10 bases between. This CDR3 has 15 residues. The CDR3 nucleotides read TGCGCCAGCAGCTTAGGGACACTTAGCACAGATACGCAGTATTTT. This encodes CASSLGTLSTDTQYF.

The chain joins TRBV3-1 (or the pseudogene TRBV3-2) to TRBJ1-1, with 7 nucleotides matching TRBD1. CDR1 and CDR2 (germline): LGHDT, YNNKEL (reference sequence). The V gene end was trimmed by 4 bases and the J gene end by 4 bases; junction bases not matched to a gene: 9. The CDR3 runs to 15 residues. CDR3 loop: CASSRSQGITTEAFF. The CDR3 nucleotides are TGTGCCAGCAGCCGGTCACAGGGGATTACCACTGAAGCTTTCTTT.

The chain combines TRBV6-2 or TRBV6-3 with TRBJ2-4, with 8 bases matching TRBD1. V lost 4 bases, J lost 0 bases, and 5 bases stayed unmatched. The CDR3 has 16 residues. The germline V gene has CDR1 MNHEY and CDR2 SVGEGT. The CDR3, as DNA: TGTGCCAGCAGTTCGGACAGGGTGGTAGCCAAAAACATTCAGTACTTC. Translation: CASSSDRVVAKNIQYF.

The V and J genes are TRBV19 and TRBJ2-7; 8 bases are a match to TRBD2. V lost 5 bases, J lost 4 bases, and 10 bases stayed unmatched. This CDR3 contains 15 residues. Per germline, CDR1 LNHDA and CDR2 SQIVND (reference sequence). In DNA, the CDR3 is TGTGCCAGTAGTGTCCGGACGGGGGGGTTTTACGAGCAGTACTTC. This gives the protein CASSVRTGGFYEQYF. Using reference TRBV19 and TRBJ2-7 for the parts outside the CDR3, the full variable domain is DGGITQSPKYLFRKEGQNVTLSCEQNLNHDAMYWYRQDPGQGLRLIYYSQIVNDFQKGDIAEGYSVSREKKESFPLTVTSAQKNPTAFYLCASSVRTGGFYEQYFGPGTRLTVT.

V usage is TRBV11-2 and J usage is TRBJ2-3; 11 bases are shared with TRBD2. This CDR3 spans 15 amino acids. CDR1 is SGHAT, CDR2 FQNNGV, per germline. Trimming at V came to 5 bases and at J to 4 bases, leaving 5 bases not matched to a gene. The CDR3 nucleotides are TGTGCCAGCAGCCGTATAGCGGGAGGGCCAGATACGCAGTATTTT. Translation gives CASSRIAGGPDTQYF. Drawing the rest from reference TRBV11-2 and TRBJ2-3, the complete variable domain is EAGVAQSPRYKIIEKRQSVAFWCNPISGHATLYWYQQILGQGPKLLIQFQNNGVVDDSQLPKDRFSAERLKGVDSTLKIQPAKLEDSAVYLCASSRIAGGPDTQYFGPGTRLTVL.

CDR3 in DNA: TGCAGCGTCCCTAGCGGGACCTTACACACCGGGGAGCTGTTTTTT. It translates to CSVPSGTLHTGELFF. This chain links TRBV29-1 with TRBJ2-2, with 9 bases identical to TRBD2. Germline V gene sequence: CDR1 SQVTM, CDR2 ANQGSEA. Losses at the gene ends were 6 bases for V and 3 bases for J; bases not matched to a gene: 8. The CDR3 sequence is 15 residues long.